A single sample is the source of the 14 T cell receptor beta chains below, sequenced in a study of cytomegalovirus exposure and HLA in healthy donors. The study ran its PCR with 60 Vbeta and 13 Jbeta primers. Sequencing used immunoSEQ multiplex PCR; TCRdb keeps in-frame clones, though not all of them. The sample lists 150,000 to 200,000 clones; around 80% were seen once. Sequencing input: PBMCs. These receptor sequences come from a male donor in good health and CMV-seropositive.

The chain joins TRBV6-1 to TRBJ2-1; 11 positions agree with TRBD2. CDR1 MNHNS and CDR2 SASEGT come from the germline V gene. CDR3 length equals 16 residues. V was pared by 0 bases and J by 9 bases, with 7 bases of the junction left unmatched. The CDR3 bases are TGTGCCAGCAGTGAAGCGAGGGCTAGCGGGAGGTTTGAGCAGTTCTTC. It translates to CASSEARASGRFEQFF.

The genes are TRBV2 and TRBJ2-1, with 13 bases matching TRBD2. Germline-derived CDR1 and CDR2 are SNHLY and FYNNEI. The CDR3 loop spans 16 amino acids. Trimming cost V 6 bases and J 0 bases; bases outside gene matches: 2. For the CDR3, the DNA is TGTGCCAGCAGAAGACTAGCGGGAGGCTCCTACAATGAGCAGTTCTTC. Encoded protein: CASRRLAGGSYNEQFF. The variable domain in full, with the rest retrieved from reference TRBV2 and TRBJ2-1, is EPEVTQTPSHQVTQMGQEVILRCVPISNHLYFYWYRQILGQKVEFLVSFYNNEISEKSEIFDDQFSVERPDGSNFTLKIRSTKLEDSAMYFCASRRLAGGSYNEQFFGPGTRLTVL.

V usage is TRBV13 and J usage is TRBJ1-6; TRBD1 matches 9 bases. Germline V gene sequence: CDR1 PRHDT, CDR2 FYEKMQ (reference sequence). The ends lost 7 bases at V and 6 bases at J; junction bases unmatched: 13. The CDR3 has 17 amino acids. The CDR3 nucleotides are TGTGCCAGCATCTACTCGCCGGGACAGGGAATTAATTCACCCCTCCACTTT. Translated: CASIYSPGQGINSPLHF.

The chain joins TRBV7-6 to TRBJ1-5; no definite D call. Germline V gene sequence: CDR1 SGHVS, CDR2 FNYEAQ. This CDR3 spans 14 amino acids. Trimming cost V 4 bases and J 3 bases, with 10 bases left between them. CDR3 region: CASSSGGNNQPQHF. The CDR3 coding sequence is TGTGCCAGCAGCTCAGGAGGGAACAATCAGCCCCAGCATTTT. The variable domain in full, completed from reference TRBV7-6 and TRBJ1-5, reads GAGVSQSPRYKVTKRGQDVALRCDPISGHVSLYWYRQALGQGPEFLTYFNYEAQQDKSGLPNDRFSAERPEGSISTLTIQRTEQRDSAMYRCASSSGGNNQPQHFGDGTRLSIL.

The table lists this clone with a count of one. This chain uses TRBV25-1 with TRBJ2-7; 9 nucleotides line up with TRBD1. The junction had 7 bases not matched to a gene; V was cut back by 6 bases and J by 4 bases. Germline CDR1 is MGHDK and CDR2 is SYGVNS. The CDR3 has 14 residues. The CDR3 DNA sequence: TGTGCCAGCAGACCACAGGGGGCCCTGTACGAGCAGTACTTC. The encoded protein is CASRPQGALYEQYF.

This chain links TRBV4-3 with TRBJ2-3; 11 positions agree with TRBD2. This CDR3 contains 20 residues. Germline CDR1 LGHNA, CDR2 YSLEER. The trim removed 0 bases at V and 4 bases at J, leaving 15 bases unmatched. The CDR3 region has the DNA TGCGCCAGCAGCCAAGATCGGGGCCTAGCGGGAGGAGTCAGCGCAGATACGCAGTATTTT. Amino acids: CASSQDRGLAGGVSADTQYF.

The chain recombines TRBV5-1 with TRBJ2-5; 16 nucleotides align to TRBD2. This CDR3 has 18 amino acids. Trimming at V came to 4 bases and at J to 2 bases, leaving 8 bases not matched to a gene. CDR1 and CDR2 (germline): SGHRS, YFSETQ. The CDR3 loop reads CASSPWGTSGGGQETQYF. In nucleotides, the CDR3 is TGCGCCAGCAGCCCGTGGGGGACTAGCGGGGGGGGACAAGAGACCCAGTACTTC.

This chain connects TRBV6-6 to TRBJ1-2; D call uncertain. Germline V gene sequence: CDR1 MNHNY, CDR2 SVGAGI (reference sequence). CDR3 length: 12 residues. V lost 0 bases and J 13 bases, leaving 12 bases between the germline ends. The CDR3 region has the DNA TGTGCCAGCAGTTACTCGCCCCCGGCGGGCACCTTC. This encodes CASSYSPPAGTF.

This chain uses TRBV11-3 with TRBJ1-5; D is possibly TRBD1 (5 bases). The CDR3 loop spans 16 amino acids. Trimming shortened V by 0 bases and J by 5 bases, and 14 bases separated the two germline ends. Germline CDR1 and CDR2: SGHNT and YENEEA. The CDR3 sequence is CASSLETAAGDQPQHF. Written as DNA, the CDR3 is TGTGCCAGCAGCTTAGAAACGGCAGCGGGGGATCAGCCCCAGCATTTT. The full variable domain, rest sourced from reference TRBV11-3 and TRBJ1-5, is EAGVVQSPRYKIIEKKQPVAFWCNPISGHNTLYWYLQNLGQGPELLIRYENEEAVDDSQLPKDRFSAERLKGVDSTLKIQPAELGDSAVYLCASSLETAAGDQPQHFGDGTRLSIL.

The rearrangement uses TRBV28 and TRBJ2-7; D is ambiguous. Trimming took off 1 base at V and 4 bases at J, with 14 bases between the two ends. Per the germline V gene, CDR1 is MDHEN and CDR2 is SYDVKM. The CDR3 loop spans 15 amino acids. The CDR3 region has the DNA TGTGCCAGCAGTTTATCCAGTTTTACCTTGTACGAGCAGTACTTC. Its protein product is CASSLSSFTLYEQYF.

The sample holds a few counts of this clone. The V call is TRBV4-2, the J call TRBJ1-4; D not certain. The CDR3 is 13 amino acids. V was cut by 1 base and J by 4 bases, with 4 bases left in between. Germline lookup yields CDR1 LGHNA and CDR2 YNFKEQ. The CDR3 DNA is TGTGCCAGCAGCCAAGTACTTAATGAAAAACTGTTTTTT. Amino acid sequence: CASSQVLNEKLFF.

The rearrangement uses TRBV6-5 and TRBJ2-1, with TRBD2 matching over 12 bases. Per the germline V gene, CDR1 is MNHEY and CDR2 is SVGAGI. With 0 bases clipped from V and 9 bases from J, the junction kept 3 bases outside the gene matches. The CDR3 has 15 amino acids. The CDR3 DNA reads TGTGCCAGCAGTTACTCACTAGCGGGAGGACTTGAGCAGTTCTTC. It is translated as CASSYSLAGGLEQFF.

The chain links TRBV7-2 to TRBJ2-6, with 7 bases that match TRBD1. The CDR3 is 17 amino acids. CDR1 SGHTA and CDR2 FQGNSA come from the germline V gene. With V trimmed by 5 bases and J by 1 base, 8 bases remained unmatched. The CDR3 DNA follows: TGTGCCAGCAGCAGGGGGACAGACCGATCTGGGGCCAACGTCCTGACTTTC. Protein sequence: CASSRGTDRSGANVLTF.

The CDR3 DNA is TGTGCCAGCACTCCTACCGGCCGGGTCTCTGGAAACACCATATATTTT. Translating gives CASTPTGRVSGNTIYF. V is TRBV9 and J is TRBJ1-3; D is unresolved. The CDR3 spans 16 residues. Trimming removed 6 bases from V and 0 bases from J, with 16 bases in between. Germline loops: CDR1 SGDLS, CDR2 YYNGEE. The variable domain in full, with the rest retrieved from reference TRBV9 and TRBJ1-3, is DSGVTQTPKHLITATGQRVTLRCSPRSGDLSVYWYQQSLDQGLQFLIQYYNGEERAKGNILERFSAQQFPDLHSELNLSSLELGDSALYFCASTPTGRVSGNTIYFGEGSWLTVV.